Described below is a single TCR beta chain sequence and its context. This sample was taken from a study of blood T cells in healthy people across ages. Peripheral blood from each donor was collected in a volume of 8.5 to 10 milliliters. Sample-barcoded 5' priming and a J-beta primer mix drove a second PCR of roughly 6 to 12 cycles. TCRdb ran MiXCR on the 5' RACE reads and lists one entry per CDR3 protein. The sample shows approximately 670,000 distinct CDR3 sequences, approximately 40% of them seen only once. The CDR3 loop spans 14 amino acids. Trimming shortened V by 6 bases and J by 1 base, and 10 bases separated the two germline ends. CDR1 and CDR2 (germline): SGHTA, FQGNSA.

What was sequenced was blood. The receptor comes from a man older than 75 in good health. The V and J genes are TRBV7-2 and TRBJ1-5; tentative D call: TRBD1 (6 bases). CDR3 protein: CASRIQGSNQPQHF. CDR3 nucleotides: TGTGCCAGCAGAATCCAGGGGAGCAATCAGCCCCAGCATTTT.